Below, 20 T cell receptor beta chains from the same sample are listed, as sequenced in a study of CD8+CD57+ T cells in acquired aplastic anemia. TCR beta VDJ combinations and CDR3 sequences were profiled from genomic DNA. One entry per CDR3 protein, called by TCRdb with MiXCR from the reads. Among 150,000 to 200,000 distinct CDR3 sequences listed, approximately 44% were seen once. Specimen: sorted CD4+, CD8+, or CD8+CD57+ T cells (not recorded which) from PBMCs. The receptor set was obtained from a human donor in good health.

The J gene is TRBJ2-7, the V gene TRBV5-4, with D perhaps TRBD1 or TRBD2 (5 bases each). The V gene's germline CDR1 is SGHNT and CDR2 YYREEE (reference sequence). The CDR3 extends over 15 amino acids. Trimming pared 3 bases from V and 2 bases from J, leaving 15 bases between. This CDR3 reads CASSSPGTEPYEQYF. The CDR3 coding sequence is TGTGCCAGCAGCTCCCCCGGGACGGAGCCCTACGAGCAGTACTTC. Full variable domain (remainder filled in from reference TRBV5-4 and TRBJ2-7): ETGVTQSPTHLIKTRGQQVTLRCSSQSGHNTVSWYQQALGQGPQFIFQYYREEENGRGNFPPRFSGLQFPNYSSELNVNALELDDSALYLCASSSPGTEPYEQYFGPGTRLTVT.

The chain links TRBV5-1 to TRBJ2-3, with TRBD1 matching over 9 bases. Germline V gives CDR1 SGHRS, CDR2 YFSETQ. V lost 0 bases, J lost 1 base, and 6 bases stayed unmatched. The CDR3 length is 17 residues. CDR3 nucleotides: TGCGCCAGCAGCTTGGGGGTACAGGGGGCTGGCACAGATACGCAGTATTTT. Amino acid sequence: CASSLGVQGAGTDTQYF.

The chain carries TRBV10-3 and TRBJ2-7; 7 positions agree with TRBD2. Germline CDR1 is ENHRY and CDR2 is SYGVKD. The CDR3 is 14 amino acids. With 5 bases clipped from V and 6 bases from J, the junction kept 10 bases outside the gene matches. Here the CDR3 reads CAISPGPAGTEQYF. CDR3 coding DNA: TGTGCCATCAGTCCGGGACCAGCGGGAACCGAGCAGTACTTC.

This clonotype came up many times. The chain recombines TRBV4-2 with TRBJ2-5, with 14 positions matching TRBD2. CDR3 length: 15 amino acids. V lost 4 bases, J lost 4 bases, and 2 bases stayed unmatched. Germline assignment: CDR1 LGHNA and CDR2 YNFKEQ. CDR3 bases: TGTGCCAGCAGCCGTGGGACTAGCGGGGGAGAGACCCAGTACTTC. Encoded protein: CASSRGTSGGETQYF.

This clonotype has a count of ten or more. This rearrangement joins TRBV2 to TRBJ2-6; TRBD1 agrees at 9 bases. Germline V gene data show CDR1 as SNHLY and CDR2 as FYNNEI. V was pared by 10 bases and J by 2 bases, with 3 bases of the junction left unmatched. CDR3 length: 14 residues. CDR3 sequence (DNA): TGTGCCACACAGGGGGCAGCTGGGGCCAACGTCCTGACTTTC. It codes for CATQGAAGANVLTF.

This clonotype was picked up many times. This chain connects TRBV12-5 to TRBJ1-6; tentatively, D is TRBD1 (5 bases). The CDR3 totals 14 residues. Germline V gene data show CDR1 as LGHNT and CDR2 as FRNRAP. Trimming left V 6 bases short and J 7 bases short, with 13 bases between. This CDR3 is CASGGDVLNSPLHF. The DNA of the CDR3 is TGTGCTAGTGGGGGGGACGTTTTGAATTCACCCCTCCACTTT.

At least ten counts were recorded for this clonotype. The V call is TRBV3-1, the J call TRBJ2-5; D remains ambiguous. V was cut by 6 bases and J by 5 bases, with 10 bases left in between. Germline V gene sequence: CDR1 LGHDT, CDR2 YNNKEL (reference sequence). The CDR3 is 12 amino acids. The CDR3 reads CASRSRQETQYF. CDR3 DNA sequence: TGTGCCAGCAGGTCTCGCCAGGAGACCCAGTACTTC.

For the CDR3, the DNA is TGTGCCAGCAGCCACACAAGGGACAGGAGGAATCAGCCCCAGCATTTT. Its protein product is CASSHTRDRRNQPQHF. V is TRBV16 and J is TRBJ1-5; 8 nucleotides agree with TRBD1. The CDR3 loop spans 16 amino acids. Losses at the gene ends were 3 bases for V and 4 bases for J; bases not matched to a gene: 8. CDR1 and CDR2 (germline): KGHSY, FQNENV.

This clonotype was detected many times. J is TRBJ1-1 and V is TRBV7-2; 8 bases are a match to TRBD1. Germline CDR1 is SGHTA and CDR2 is FQGNSA. The CDR3 is 15 amino acids. Unmatched junction bases numbered 8, after V lost 4 bases and J lost 4 bases. For the CDR3, the DNA is TGTGCCAGCAGCTCAAACAGGGGGGGCGGCACTGAAGCTTTCTTT. Translating it yields CASSSNRGGGTEAFF.

The chain links TRBV7-4 to TRBJ1-5, with no clear D. The CDR3 sequence is 12 residues long. The V end was cut by 10 bases, the J end by 0 bases, with 7 bases between. Germline CDR1 and CDR2: SGHVT and SQSDAQ. Written as DNA, the CDR3 is TGTGCCACCTCGGGTAGCAATCAGCCCCAGCATTTT. Its protein is CATSGSNQPQHF. Together with reference TRBV7-4 and TRBJ1-5, the CDR3 gives the full variable domain: GAGVSQSPRYKVAKRGRDVALRCDSISGHVTLYWYRQTLGQGSEVLTYSQSDAQRDKSGRPSGRFSAERPERSVSTLKIQRTEQGDSAVYLCATSGSNQPQHFGDGTRLSIL.

This rearrangement joins TRBV12-3 or TRBV12-4 to TRBJ1-1; 10 bases map to TRBD1. V lost 6 bases and J lost 4; bases outside the gene matches: 5. This CDR3 comprises 14 residues. CDR3 sequence (DNA): TGTGCCAGCAGCCGCCGGACAGGGGGCACTGAAGCTTTCTTT. Its protein product is CASSRRTGGTEAFF.

This clonotype was seen repeatedly, ten times or more. V is TRBV5-6 and J is TRBJ2-1, with D unresolved. From germline, CDR1 is SGHDT and CDR2 YYEEEE. The CDR3 sequence is 13 residues long. Trimming removed 2 bases from V and 10 bases from J, with 13 bases in between. CDR3: CASSLGSSSEQFF. The CDR3 DNA is TGTGCCAGCAGCTTAGGCAGTTCCTCGGAGCAGTTCTTC. The full variable domain, in which reference TRBV5-6 and TRBJ2-1 provide the parts outside the CDR3, is DAGVTQSPTHLIKTRGQQVTLRCSPKSGHDTVSWYQQALGQGPQFIFQYYEEEERQRGNFPDRFSGHQFPNYSSELNVNALLLGDSALYLCASSLGSSSEQFFGPGTRLTVL.

This clonotype was found many times. The CDR3 bases are TGCAGCGGGGGGGATCTGTACGAGCAGTACTTC. Amino acid sequence: CSGGDLYEQYF. V usage is TRBV29-1 and J usage is TRBJ2-7; weak D call: TRBD2 (6 bases). V gave up 7 bases and J gave up 4 bases, with 11 bases separating them. Germline lookup yields CDR1 SQVTM and CDR2 ANQGSEA. This CDR3 contains 11 residues.

Regarding this clonotype: This may come from a read error, since a much larger clone is one base off. The chain employs TRBV6-1 and TRBJ2-1; D perhaps matches TRBD1 (5 bases). CDR1 is MNHNS, CDR2 SASEGT, per germline. The CDR3 runs 13 residues. The DNA of the CDR3 is TGTGCCAGCAGTGAAGAACTCAGGGATGAGCAGCTCTTC. It codes for CASSEELRDEQLF.

This clonotype was picked up one time. V is TRBV5-5 and J is TRBJ2-5, with a tentative D call TRBD1 (5 bases). CDR1 and CDR2 from the germline V gene are SGHKS and YYEKEE (reference sequence). The CDR3 contains 14 residues. Trimming left V 2 bases short and J 1 base short, with 9 bases between. For the CDR3, the DNA is TGTGCCAGCAGCTTCCCCGACAGCCAAGAGACCCAGTACTTC. Its translation is CASSFPDSQETQYF.

Concerning this clonotype: A read error may explain this, as a much larger clone is one base away. J is TRBJ2-1 and V is TRBV6-1, with TRBD2 matching over 7 bases. CDR3 length: 15 residues. Germline V gives CDR1 MNHNS, CDR2 SASEGT. V gave up 8 bases and J gave up 5 bases; unmatched junction bases: 12. CDR3: CASAAFGGGDNEQFF. The CDR3 DNA follows: TGTGCCAGCGCCGCGTTCGGGGGAGGGGACAATGAGCAGTTCTTC.

Details on this clonotype: Its ends do not fully match the called genes, so a read error is possible. In nucleotides, the CDR3 is TGCGCCAGCAGCCAAGATCGGCGGGAGAATGAAAAACTGTCTTTT. Amino acid sequence: CASSQDRRENEKLSF. The rearrangement joins TRBV4-3 to TRBJ1-4; D ambiguous. The CDR3 has 15 amino acids. In germline, CDR1 is LGHNA, CDR2 YSLEER.

J is TRBJ1-6 and V is TRBV19; no firm D call. Trimming took 4 bases from V and 9 from J, leaving 10 bases between them. The germline gives CDR1 LNHDA, CDR2 SQIVND (reference sequence). The CDR3 is 13 residues long. CDR3 amino acids: CASSTSGGSPLHF. The CDR3 region has the DNA TGTGCCAGTAGTACCTCGGGTGGTTCACCCCTCCACTTT.

This chain uses TRBV7-6 with TRBJ1-2; TRBD1 agrees at 8 bases. J gave up 7 bases and V 5 bases, and 6 bases lay outside the gene matches. Germline CDR1 is SGHVS and CDR2 is FNYEAQ. The CDR3 has 13 amino acids. The CDR3 nucleotides read TGTGCCAGCAGCCTTGGCAGGGGGCCTGGCTACACCTTC. Its translation: CASSLGRGPGYTF.

Concerning this clonotype: At one boundary the junction diverges from the germline segment, which might be a read error. This rearrangement joins TRBV20-1 to TRBJ2-7; D is possibly TRBD1 (5 bases). The CDR3 extends over 14 amino acids. CDR1 is DFQATT, CDR2 SNEGSKA, per germline (reference sequence). The CDR3 loop is CSAETALSSYEQHF. CDR3 DNA sequence: TGCAGTGCTGAGACAGCGCTGAGCTCCTACGAGCAGCACTTC.